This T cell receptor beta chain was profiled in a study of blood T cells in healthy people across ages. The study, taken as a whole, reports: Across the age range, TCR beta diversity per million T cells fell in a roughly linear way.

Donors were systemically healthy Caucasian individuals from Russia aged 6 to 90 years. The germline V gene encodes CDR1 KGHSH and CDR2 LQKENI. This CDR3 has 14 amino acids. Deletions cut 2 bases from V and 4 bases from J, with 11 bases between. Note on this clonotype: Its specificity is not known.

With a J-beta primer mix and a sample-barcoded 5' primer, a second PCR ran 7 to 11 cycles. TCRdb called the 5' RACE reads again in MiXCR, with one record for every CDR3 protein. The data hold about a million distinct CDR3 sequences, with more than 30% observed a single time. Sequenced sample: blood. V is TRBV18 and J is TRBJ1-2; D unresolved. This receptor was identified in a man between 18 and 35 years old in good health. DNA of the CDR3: TGTGCCAGCTCACCAGGGGATGGAACCTATGGCTACACCTTC. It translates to CASSPGDGTYGYTF.